Sequencing of this T cell receptor (beta chain) was carried out in a study of regulatory T cells in long-lasting Graves disease. Study-wide results and caveats: Peripheral blood was the sole material, not thyroid tissue. Clonotypes that were public and shared totalled fewer than 3,500 in persistent patients versus about a thousand in new patients. Lower TCR diversity characterized persistent Graves' patients relative to newly diagnosed patients.

This clonotype was seen repeatedly, ten times or more. Antigen unknown. Combining iRepertoire HTBI primers with Arm-PCR of CDR3 regions, the authors built TCR beta libraries. TCRdb reanalysed the multiplex PCR reads using MiXCR and keeps one entry per CDR3 protein. Of hundreds of thousands of distinct CDR3 sequences in the sample, 16% were seen once. This CDR3 has 15 amino acids. Germline values: CDR1 SGHDT, CDR2 YYEEEE. Germline trimming cut 0 bases from V and 11 bases from J; bases unmatched to any gene: 11. Stated time point: newly diagnosed GD, antithyroid drugs for less than 3 months. PBMC-extracted RNA yielded the TCR library. The same data also contributed to another study, on T cells in Graves' hyperthyroidism and ophthalmopathy. As that report states: Ophthalmopathy was model-predicted a median around seven months pre-onset.

The TCR originated in a man aged 35 to 55 with Graves disease. This specimen was peripheral blood mononuclear cells (PBMCs), taken at new diagnosis, from a patient treated with antithyroid drugs. The V and J genes are TRBV5-6 and TRBJ2-3; 8 bases agree with TRBD1. The CDR3 DNA follows: TGTGCCAGCAGCTTGGTGTCAGCAGGGGGCGTGAGGCAGTATTTT. Protein product: CASSLVSAGGVRQYF. Full variable domain (missing parts from reference TRBV5-6 and TRBJ2-3): DAGVTQSPTHLIKTRGQQVTLRCSPKSGHDTVSWYQQALGQGPQFIFQYYEEEERQRGNFPDRFSGHQFPNYSSELNVNALLLGDSALYLCASSLVSAGGVRQYFGPGTRLTVL.